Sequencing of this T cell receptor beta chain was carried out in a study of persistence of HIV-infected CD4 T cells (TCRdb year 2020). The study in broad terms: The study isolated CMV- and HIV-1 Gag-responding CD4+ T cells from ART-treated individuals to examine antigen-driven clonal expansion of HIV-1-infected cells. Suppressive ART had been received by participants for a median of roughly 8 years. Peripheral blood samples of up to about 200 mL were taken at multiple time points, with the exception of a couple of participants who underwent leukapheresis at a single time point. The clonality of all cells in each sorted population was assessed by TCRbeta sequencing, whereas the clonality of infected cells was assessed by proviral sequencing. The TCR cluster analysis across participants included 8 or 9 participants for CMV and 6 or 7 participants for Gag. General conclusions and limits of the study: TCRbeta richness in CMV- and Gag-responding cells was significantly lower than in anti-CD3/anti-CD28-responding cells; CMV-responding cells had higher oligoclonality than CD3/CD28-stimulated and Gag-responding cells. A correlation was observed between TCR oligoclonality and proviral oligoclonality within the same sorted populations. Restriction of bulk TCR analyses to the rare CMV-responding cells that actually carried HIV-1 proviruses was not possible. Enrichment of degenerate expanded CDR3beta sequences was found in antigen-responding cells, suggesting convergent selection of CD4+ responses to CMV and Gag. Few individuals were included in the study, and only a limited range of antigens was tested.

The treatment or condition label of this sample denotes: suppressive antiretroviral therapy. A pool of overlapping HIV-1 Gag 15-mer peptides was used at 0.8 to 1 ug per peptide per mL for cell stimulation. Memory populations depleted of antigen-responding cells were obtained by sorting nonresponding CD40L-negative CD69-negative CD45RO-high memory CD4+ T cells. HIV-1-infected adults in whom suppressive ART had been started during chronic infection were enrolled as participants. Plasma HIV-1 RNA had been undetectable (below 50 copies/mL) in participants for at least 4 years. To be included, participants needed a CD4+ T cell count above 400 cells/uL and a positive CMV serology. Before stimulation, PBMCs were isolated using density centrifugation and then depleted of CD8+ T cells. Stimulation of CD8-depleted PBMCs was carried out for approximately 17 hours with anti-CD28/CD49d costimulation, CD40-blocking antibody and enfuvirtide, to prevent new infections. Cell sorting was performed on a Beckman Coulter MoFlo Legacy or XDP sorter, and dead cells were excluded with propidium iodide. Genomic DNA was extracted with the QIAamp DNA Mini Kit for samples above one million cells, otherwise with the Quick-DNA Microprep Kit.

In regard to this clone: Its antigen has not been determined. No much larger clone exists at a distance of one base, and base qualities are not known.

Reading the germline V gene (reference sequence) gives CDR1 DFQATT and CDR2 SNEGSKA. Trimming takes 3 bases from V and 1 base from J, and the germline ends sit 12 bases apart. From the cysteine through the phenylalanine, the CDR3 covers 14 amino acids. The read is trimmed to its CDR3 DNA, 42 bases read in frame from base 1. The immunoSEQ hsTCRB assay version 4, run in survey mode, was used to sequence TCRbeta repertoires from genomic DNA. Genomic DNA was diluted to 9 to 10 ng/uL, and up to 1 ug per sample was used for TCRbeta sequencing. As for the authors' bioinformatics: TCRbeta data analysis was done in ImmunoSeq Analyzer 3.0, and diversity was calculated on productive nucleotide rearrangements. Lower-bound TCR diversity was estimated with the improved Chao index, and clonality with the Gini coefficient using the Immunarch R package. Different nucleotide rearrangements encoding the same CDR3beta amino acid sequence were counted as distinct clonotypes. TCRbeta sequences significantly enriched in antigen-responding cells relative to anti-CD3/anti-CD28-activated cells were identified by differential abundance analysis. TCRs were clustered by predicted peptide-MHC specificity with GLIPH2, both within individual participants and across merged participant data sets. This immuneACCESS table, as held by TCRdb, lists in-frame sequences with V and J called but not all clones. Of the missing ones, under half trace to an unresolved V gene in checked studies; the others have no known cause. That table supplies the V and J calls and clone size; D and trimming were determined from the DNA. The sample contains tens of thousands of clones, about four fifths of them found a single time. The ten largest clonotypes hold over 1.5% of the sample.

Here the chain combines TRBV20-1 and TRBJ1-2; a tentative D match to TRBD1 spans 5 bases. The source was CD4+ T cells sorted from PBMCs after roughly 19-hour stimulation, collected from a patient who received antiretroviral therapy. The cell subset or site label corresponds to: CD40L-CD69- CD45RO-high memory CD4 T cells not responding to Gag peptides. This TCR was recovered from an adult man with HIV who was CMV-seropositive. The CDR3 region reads CSASPFGGNYGYTF. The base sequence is TGCAGTGCTAGTCCCTTTGGGGGTAACTATGGCTACACCTTC.